This T cell receptor beta chain is from a study of T cells in Graves' hyperthyroidism and ophthalmopathy. TCR beta CDR3 regions were amplified from RNA transcripts. Using the HTBI primer set, a first-round RT-PCR was run on the TCR CDR3. MiXCR, applied by TCRdb to the multiplex PCR reads, yields one record per CDR3 protein. The sample yields about 350,000 distinct CDR3 sequences, approximately 19% seen once. CDR3 length: 14 residues. CDR1 is DFQATT and CDR2 is SNEGSKA in the germline V gene (reference sequence). Trimming took off 5 bases at V and 2 bases at J, with 16 bases between the two ends. The clonotype originates from a woman between 18 and 29 years old with Graves' hyperthyroidism. The chain is built from TRBV20-1 and TRBJ2-7; tentatively, D is TRBD1 or TRBD2 (5 bases each). The sequenced sample consisted of blood. The CDR3 region has the DNA TGCAGTGCTGTGACGGGACGGCCACCCTACGAGCAGTACTTC. This gives the protein CSAVTGRPPYEQYF.